This TCR beta chain is from a study of immune characterization of retroperitoneal liposarcoma. TCRdb processed the PCR reads anew with MiXCR; each CDR3 protein has one entry. The sample lists under 20,000 distinct CDR3 sequences, approximately 40% occurring once. Comment on this clonotype: The missing conserved phenylalanine or tryptophan at the end of this CDR3 makes a read error likely.

The trim removed 1 base at V and 1 base at J, leaving 5 bases unmatched. Germline lookup yields CDR1 SGHVS and CDR2 FNYEAQ. CDR3 size: 17 residues. The chain uses TRBV7-6 and TRBJ2-1; TRBD2 matches 9 bases. The sequence was collected from a male donor with retroperitoneal liposarcoma. Sample: blood. CDR3 bases: TGTGCCAGCAGCTTAGGGTGGACTAGCGCTTCCTACAATGAGCAGTTCTCC. Translation gives CASSLGWTSASYNEQFS.